This TCR beta chain was profiled in a study of cytomegalovirus exposure and HLA in healthy donors (dated by TCRdb to the late 2010s). In the study overall: According to a later analysis, the 110 or so validation repertoires were produced on the same platform as the 700 or so repertoires of the first cohort. The study aimed to test whether signatures of past pathogen exposure could be identified by cataloging public T cell receptors. In addition to the first cohort of 666 subjects, a separate validation cohort of 120 different subjects was used. High-throughput TCR immunosequencing, statistical association of individual TCRs with disease status, and machine learning were combined to predict cytomegalovirus infection status. Summary of the overall study and its limitations: Most TCR sequences were seen in very few donors, while some public TCRs were found in many individuals. The authors suggested that the approach could potentially be generalized to other disease states and immunological phenotypes. A later analysis lacked HLA typing for the validation cohort, so it scored co-occurrence in that cohort across all 110 or so repertoires. A total of 150 or so TCR beta chains were listed by the study as associated with cytomegalovirus. In a later analysis, TCRs clustered in the first cohort were found to also tend to co-occur in the roughly 120 validation repertoires, with approximately 93% of cluster scores above 0. Cytomegalovirus status was reported to be diagnosed by the classifier with high specificity and sensitivity in both the original and validation cohorts. In vitro tests confirmed that three of the cytomegalovirus-associated TCR beta chains recognize cytomegalovirus antigens.

Libraries were made using the immunoSEQ multiplex PCR assay. Regarding the original processing steps: To diagnose cytomegalovirus status from the catalog of TCR beta chain sequences, a statistical classification framework was built. Imported from immuneACCESS, the table was reduced by TCRdb to in-frame sequences with V and J called. These copies leave out some clones; in studies compared against another copy, an unresolved V gene accounts for under half, and the cause of the remainder is not known. Clone size and V and J calls were adopted from that table, with D and trimming inferred from the DNA. The sample data list 100,000 to 150,000 clones, and more than 95% of these were observed just once. 1.5% to 2% of the sample rests with the top ten. After removal of 5 bases from V and 2 bases from J, the junction retains 4 bases not matched to a gene. The CDR3 spans 15 residues, from the cysteine through the phenylalanine. Solely the CDR3 DNA is kept, with 45 bases framed from the first base. Via the germline V gene, CDR1 is MNHEY and CDR2 SVGAGI.

The donors belonged to the validation cohort of under 150 subjects, which was separate from the approximately 700-subject first cohort. Turning to this clone: The specificity of this receptor is unknown. Per-base quality was not reported, and no clone a single base away is much larger than it.

Sequencing was carried out using PBMCs. The clonotype originates from a man aged 18-30 years in good health and CMV-seronegative. The rearranged segments are TRBV6-5 and TRBJ2-1; 9 junctional bases match TRBD2. Here the CDR3 is given as CASSASGTTYNEQFF. The DNA sequence reads TGTGCCAGCAGTGCTAGCGGGACGACCTACAATGAGCAGTTCTTC.